These 7 T cell receptor beta chains were sequenced from one sample in a study of blood T cell repertoires in COVID-19. The method was immunoSEQ multiplex PCR; TCRdb's version includes in-frame clones alone and lacks a portion of them. The table records 120,000 or so clones, 65% to 85% of them present only once. The sequencing input was peripheral blood. These receptors originate from a man at least 80 years old with active or convalescent COVID-19.

J is TRBJ1-2 and V is TRBV3-1 (or the pseudogene TRBV3-2); no clear D. V lost 4 bases, J lost 4 bases, and 7 bases lay in between. The CDR3 runs 12 residues. The germline CDR1 and CDR2 sequences are LGHDT and YNNKEL (reference sequence). The CDR3 region is CASSRATYGYTF. Written as DNA, the CDR3 is TGTGCCAGCAGCCGAGCTACCTATGGCTACACCTTC.

The CDR3, as DNA: TGTGCCATCAGTGAACAGGGGTCAGGAAACACCATATATTTT. Its protein is CAISEQGSGNTIYF. This sequence joins TRBV10-3 and TRBJ1-3; 7 nucleotides agree with TRBD1. The CDR3 is 14 residues long. Germline trimming cut 3 bases from V and 4 bases from J; bases unmatched to any gene: 3. CDR1 and CDR2 from the germline V gene are ENHRY and SYGVKD.

The chain uses TRBV5-4 and TRBJ1-5; 8 bases are shared with TRBD1. The germline V gene has CDR1 SGHNT and CDR2 YYREEE (reference sequence). V dropped 1 base and J dropped 6; count of bases not matched to a gene: 6. The CDR3 loop spans 15 amino acids. CDR3: CASSLFGQGGQPQHF. The CDR3 DNA reads TGTGCCAGCAGCTTGTTTGGACAGGGCGGTCAGCCCCAGCATTTT.

The rearrangement joins TRBV28 to TRBJ1-1, with 7 bases lining up with TRBD1. The CDR3 consists of 18 residues. Looked up from germline, CDR1 is MDHEN and CDR2 is SYDVKM. V was clipped by 3 bases and J by 10 bases; unmatched bases: 23. The CDR3 loop is CASSFSRTGGVFLPRAFF. CDR3 coding DNA: TGTGCCAGCAGTTTCTCTCGGACAGGAGGGGTCTTTCTCCCGCGAGCTTTCTTT.

The V gene is TRBV11-2, the J gene TRBJ1-2; 7 bases fit TRBD1. There are 13 residues in the CDR3. The germline gives CDR1 SGHAT, CDR2 FQNNGV. V was pared by 3 bases and J by 4 bases, with 2 bases of the junction left unmatched. As DNA, the CDR3 is TGTGCCAGCAGCTTGACAGGGCCCTATGGCTACACCTTC. Protein: CASSLTGPYGYTF. Filled out from reference TRBV11-2 and TRBJ1-2, the complete variable domain reads EAGVAQSPRYKIIEKRQSVAFWCNPISGHATLYWYQQILGQGPKLLIQFQNNGVVDDSQLPKDRFSAERLKGVDSTLKIQPAKLEDSAVYLCASSLTGPYGYTFGSGTRLTVV.

This rearrangement joins TRBV18 to TRBJ2-5; 8 bases fit TRBD1. The CDR3 spans 15 residues. With 3 bases clipped from V and 4 bases from J, the junction kept 7 bases outside the gene matches. In germline, CDR1 is KGHSH, CDR2 LQKENI. CDR3 nucleotide sequence: TGTGCCAGCTCACCTCCGACAGGGGCAAGAGAGACCCAGTACTTC. Protein sequence: CASSPPTGARETQYF.

The chain employs TRBV24-1 and TRBJ2-5; possibly TRBD1 for D (6 bases). The length of the CDR3 is 16 residues. V was shortened by 5 bases and J by 0 bases, with 15 bases between the two germline ends. Per the germline V gene, CDR1 is KGHDR and CDR2 is SFDVKD. This CDR3 is CATSGPGDTDQETQYF. The CDR3 DNA is TGTGCCACCAGTGGCCCTGGGGACACAGACCAAGAGACCCAGTACTTC.